This TCR beta chain was sequenced for a study of blood T cell repertoires in COVID-19. In the study overall: Researchers got acute and convalescent COVID-19 samples from the United States, Italy and Spain. In each case, the material was cDNA or gDNA derived from T cells, B-cell-depleted T cells, or PBMCs.

Participants came from around 25 US areas, aged about 18 to 89 years. Assignment of participants to cohorts was predicated upon participant-reported clinical history. The ends were cut back, 3 bases at V and 7 bases at J, with 15 bases in the middle. The CDR3 consists of 15 residues. Per the germline V gene, CDR1 is MGHRA and CDR2 is YSYEKL. Data came from immunoSEQ multiplex PCR; TCRdb stores just in-frame clones and leaves some out. The table has about 400,000 clones, nearly 90% seen once; the top ten hold roughly 2%. The V and J genes are TRBV4-1 and TRBJ1-4; possibly TRBD1 for D (6 bases). This receptor was identified in a woman aged 35 to 49 with acute COVID-19. Input material: PBMCs or T cells enriched from blood (not recorded which). CDR3 DNA: TGCGCCAGCAGCCATGGTCGGGGAGGGGGTGAAAAACTGTTTTTT. Translated: CASSHGRGGGEKLFF.